This T cell receptor beta chain appears in the sequencing data of a study of shared clonotypes between healthy human individuals (dated by TCRdb to the early 2020s). Describing the broader study: The cohort comprised two women and three men aged 18 to 49 years. The study deeply sequenced blood TCR repertoires of about 5 healthy adults to estimate repertoire size and the extent of clonotype sharing between individuals. Between about 0.8 and 9 billion PBMCs per donor were obtained by leukapheresis. Per donor, three plates each were used for CD4 naive and CD4 memory, two for CD8 naive, and one for CD8 memory. To increase sequencing depth and limit assay-specific biases, different laboratories used diverse techniques to prepare libraries and sequence TCR repertoires.

Using the deep immunoSEQ assay, TCR CDR3 regions were amplified from genomic DNA by multiplex PCR. Extracted genomic DNA from each cell subset was distributed evenly across all wells of several immunoSEQ 96-well plates, and each plate was treated as a replicate. For sorted subsets, about 210 ng of genomic DNA, equivalent to some 33,000 T cell genomes, went into each replicate PCR. The purified libraries were quantified using a Qubit 3.0 fluorometer, sized with a Bioanalyzer 2100, and then quantified again using the KAPA Library Quantification kit. Every immunoSEQ 96-well plate was sequenced on a separate single-read 150-cycle Illumina NextSeq 550 flow cell. As for how the authors treated the data: The immunoSEQ output contained only junctional sequences without quality scores, so filtering could not match that applied to full-length reads. Sequences were annotated with PyIR, a Python wrapper for IgBLAST v1.9, using IMGT germline references to assign V/J genes and CDR3. Reads with weak V/J assignments (E-value above 1e-6), missing CDR3, stop codons, out-of-frame junctions, or ambiguous translated residues were removed. V3J clonotypes were defined as sequences sharing the same inferred V gene, J gene, and CDR3 amino acid sequence. To compute the percentage overlap between repertoires, the number of shared unique clonotypes was divided by the size of the smaller repertoire. Repertoire richness was assessed with RTK rarefaction, the Chao1 estimator, and Recon v2.1 estimates of unobserved clonotypes. Generation probabilities were computed with OLGA for all TCRbeta clonotypes obtained by the gDNA method from several donors. This immuneACCESS table, as held by TCRdb, lists in-frame sequences with V and J called but not all clones. Of the missing ones, under half trace to an unresolved V gene in checked studies; the others have no known cause. The V and J calls and clone size were taken over from that table, and D and trimming were inferred from the DNA. A total of around 600,000 clones appear in this sample, roughly 98% of them only once. Of the sample, approximately 0.33% is held by the ten largest clones.

Study-wide findings and limitations: Because the study included a small number of donors, the genetic and exposure-history diversity represented was limited. Pairwise subsampling led to the expectation that sequencing depth would affect the degree of clonotype sharing among donors. Sharing across several donors was observed for 4.5% to 6.5% of naive CD4, 3% to 3.5% of naive CD8, 2% to 2.5% of memory CD4, and approximately 0.41% of memory CD8 clonotypes. Rarefaction of sorted-subset datasets indicated incomplete sequencing despite the large sequencing depth. Naive subsets generally had larger estimated clonotype richness than memory subsets did. Compared with non-shared clonotypes, the clonotypes found in all four sorted-subset donors had higher generation probabilities. Sampling was restricted to blood, and TCR repertoires in tissues likely differ from the TCR repertoires found in blood.

CD8 naive samples were CD45RO-negative cells positively selected for CCR7, giving a CD45RA+CCR7+ population that excluded TemRA cells. The donors were healthy, HIV-negative adults with no recently reported acute infections or vaccinations. Only Caucasian adults living in Nashville, Tennessee, USA were represented among the donors. After blood collection by leukapheresis, PBMCs were isolated using Ficoll-Histopaque density gradient centrifugation and then cryopreserved in the vapor phase of liquid nitrogen. Analytical flow cytometry was used to check the purity and quantity of every magnetically sorted T cell population. Genomic DNA was isolated from every sorted fraction and measured by UV absorbance on a Nanodrop 2000c. CDR1 and CDR2 (MNHNY, SVGAGI) derive from the germline V gene (reference sequence). The CDR3 sequence holds 13 residues, the cysteine and phenylalanine included. Just the 39-base CDR3 DNA is kept, in frame starting at base 1. A distance of 7 bases separates the germline ends of V and J, which lose 2 bases and 5 bases respectively.

About this clone: Its recognized antigen is unknown. No much larger clonotype is one base removed from it; base qualities were not supplied.

The sequenced sample was naive CD8+ T cells sorted from blood. The cell subset or site label on this specimen signifies: CD45RA+CCR7+. This TCR derives from a man under 40 in good health. Recombination joined TRBV6-6 with TRBJ2-1; a confident D gene designation cannot be given. Here the CDR3 is given as CASSYGIDNEQFF. The DNA reads TGTGCCAGCAGTTACGGGATAGACAATGAGCAGTTCTTC.